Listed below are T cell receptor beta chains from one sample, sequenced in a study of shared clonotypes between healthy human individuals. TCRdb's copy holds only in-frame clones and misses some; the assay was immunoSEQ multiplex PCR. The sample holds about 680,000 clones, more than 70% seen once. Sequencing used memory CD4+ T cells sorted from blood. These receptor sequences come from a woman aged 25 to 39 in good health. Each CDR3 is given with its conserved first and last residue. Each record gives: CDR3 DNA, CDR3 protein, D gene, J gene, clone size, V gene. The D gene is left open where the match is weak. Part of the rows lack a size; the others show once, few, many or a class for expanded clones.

TGTGCCAGCAGCTTATCGGGTAGTCTAGCGGCCCCGGCGAATGAGCAGTTCTTC	CASSLSGSLAAPANEQFF	TRBD2	TRBJ2-1	.	TRBV7-2
TGCGCCAGCAGCCCCCCGGACAGGGGGAAAAACATTCAGTACTTC	CASSPPDRGKNIQYF	TRBD1	TRBJ2-4	.	TRBV5-1
TGCGCCAGCAGCTTGGTTAGTGCAGACACAGATACGCAGTATTTT	CASSLVSADTDTQYF	.	TRBJ2-3	.	TRBV5-1
TGTGCCAGCAGCAAAGCGGGATACGGGGGAGCCCTAAAAGAGACCCAGTACTTC	CASSKAGYGGALKETQYF	TRBD2	TRBJ2-5	once	TRBV7-2
TGCGCCAGCACCAGGACGGGGACGACGAGCACAGATACGCAGTATTTT	CASTRTGTTSTDTQYF	.	TRBJ2-3	.	TRBV5-1
TGTGCCAGCAGCTCACGGACAGGGGGAGCTAATGAAAAACTGTTTTTT	CASSSRTGGANEKLFF	TRBD1	TRBJ1-4	.	TRBV7-9
TGCGCCAGCAGCTTGGGATCTGGGACAGGGGCGAACTATGGCTACACCTTC	CASSLGSGTGANYGYTF	TRBD1	TRBJ1-2	.	TRBV5-1
TGTGCCAGCCAGATAGCGGGAGGGGATGAGCAGTTCTTC	CASQIAGGDEQFF	TRBD2	TRBJ2-1	.	TRBV7-3
TGTGCCAGCAGCTATACGGGACTAGTGAAGACAGATACGCAGTATTTT	CASSYTGLVKTDTQYF	TRBD2	TRBJ2-3	few	TRBV5-4
TGTGCCAGCAGTGGAATAGCGGGAGTGGAGACCCAGTACTTC	CASSGIAGVETQYF	TRBD2	TRBJ2-5	.	TRBV2
TGCGCCAGCAGCCAAGTTGGCGCTAGCACAGATACGCAGTATTTT	CASSQVGASTDTQYF	.	TRBJ2-3	.	TRBV4-1
TGTGCCAGCAGTCCTACAGTGAGCTCCTACAATGAGCAGTTCTTC	CASSPTVSSYNEQFF	.	TRBJ2-1	.	TRBV2
TGCGCCAGCAGCTGGAGCGGGAGTGGGGTCTATGAGCAGTTCTTC	CASSWSGSGVYEQFF	TRBD2	TRBJ2-1	.	TRBV5-1
TGTGCCAGCAGCGTAACCCCGACCTCCTACGAGCAGTACTTC	CASSVTPTSYEQYF	.	TRBJ2-7	.	TRBV9
TGCGCCAGCAGCAAACGCCTGGGACTAGCGGGATTACACTACAATGAGCAGTTCTTC	CASSKRLGLAGLHYNEQFF	TRBD2	TRBJ2-1	.	TRBV4-1